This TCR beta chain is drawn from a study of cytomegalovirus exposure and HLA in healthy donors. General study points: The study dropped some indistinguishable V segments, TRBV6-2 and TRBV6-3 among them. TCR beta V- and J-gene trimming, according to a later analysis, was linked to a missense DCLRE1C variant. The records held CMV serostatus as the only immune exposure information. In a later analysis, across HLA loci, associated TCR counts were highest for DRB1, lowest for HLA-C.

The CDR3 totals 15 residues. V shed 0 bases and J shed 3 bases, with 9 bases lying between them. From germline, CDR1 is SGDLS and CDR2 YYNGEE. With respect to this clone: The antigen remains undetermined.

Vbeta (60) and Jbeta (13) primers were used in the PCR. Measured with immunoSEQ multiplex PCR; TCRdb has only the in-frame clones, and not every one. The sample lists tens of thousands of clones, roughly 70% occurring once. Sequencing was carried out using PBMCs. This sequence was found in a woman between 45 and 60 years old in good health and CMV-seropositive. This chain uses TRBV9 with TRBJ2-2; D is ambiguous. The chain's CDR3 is CASSVESRYTGELFF. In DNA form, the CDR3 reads TGTGCCAGCAGCGTAGAATCGAGATACACCGGGGAGCTGTTTTTT.